The clone carrying this T cell receptor beta chain has a handful of counts. This record comes from a study of T cell changes during pregnancy in multiple sclerosis. The protocol was immunoSEQ multiplex PCR, while the TCRdb copy is restricted to in-frame clones and leaves out a portion. Of 33,000 or so clones listed, about 88% were seen once; the top ten hold more than 9.5%. This clonotype was sampled from a female donor with multiple sclerosis, enrolled in a pregnancy study. The sample in question was CD8+ T cells from peripheral blood mononuclear cells, obtained in the third trimester of pregnancy.

CDR3 residues: CASSPSPGQGRTEAFF. The CDR3 DNA reads as TGTGCCAGCAGCCCAAGTCCGGGACAGGGAAGGACTGAAGCTTTCTTT. The rearrangement uses TRBV13 and TRBJ1-1; TRBD1 matches at 9 bases. The CDR3 contains 16 residues. J gave up 5 bases and V 5 bases, and 12 bases lay outside the gene matches. Germline loops: CDR1 PRHDT, CDR2 FYEKMQ (reference sequence).